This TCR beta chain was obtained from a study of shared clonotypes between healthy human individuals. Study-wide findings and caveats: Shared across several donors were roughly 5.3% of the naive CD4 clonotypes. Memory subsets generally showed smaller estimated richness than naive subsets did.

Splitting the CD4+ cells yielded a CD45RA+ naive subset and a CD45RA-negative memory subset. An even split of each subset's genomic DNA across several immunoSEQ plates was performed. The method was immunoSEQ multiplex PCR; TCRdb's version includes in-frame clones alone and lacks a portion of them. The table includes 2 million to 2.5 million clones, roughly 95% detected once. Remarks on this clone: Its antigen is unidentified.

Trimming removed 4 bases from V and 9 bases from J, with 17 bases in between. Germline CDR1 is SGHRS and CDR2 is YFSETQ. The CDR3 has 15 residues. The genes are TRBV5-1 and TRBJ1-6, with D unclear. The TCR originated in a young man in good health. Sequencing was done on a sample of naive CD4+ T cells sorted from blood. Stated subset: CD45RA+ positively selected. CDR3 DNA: TGCGCCAGCAGCACTGGTGCGGGTGTCGGTTCACCCCTCCACTTT. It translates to CASSTGAGVGSPLHF.